What follows are 6 T cell receptor beta chains derived from one specimen sequenced in a study of cytomegalovirus exposure and HLA in healthy donors. Both 60 Vbeta primers and 13 Jbeta primers went into the PCR. TCRdb's copy holds only in-frame clones and misses some; the assay was immunoSEQ multiplex PCR. Among more than 95,000 clones listed, 70% to 80% were seen once. Sequenced sample: PBMCs. The origin of the receptors is a woman aged 18-35 years in good health and CMV-seronegative.

This clone has just a few counts. V and J are TRBV27 and TRBJ2-7, with 7 bases that match TRBD1. The CDR3 extends over 15 amino acids. The trim removed 6 bases at V and 2 bases at J, leaving 10 bases unmatched. The germline V gene encodes CDR1 MNHEY and CDR2 SMNVEV (reference sequence). The CDR3 reads CASRTRQGPTYEQYF. The CDR3 DNA follows: TGTGCCAGCAGGACTCGACAGGGTCCCACCTACGAGCAGTACTTC.

This clone is medium-sized (0.01 to 0.1%) in the sample. The V call is TRBV28, the J call TRBJ1-1; a weak D match, TRBD1 (6 bases). Germline-derived CDR1 and CDR2 are MDHEN and SYDVKM. CDR3 size: 14 residues. V shed 5 bases and J shed 2 bases, with 12 bases lying between them. The CDR3 DNA sequence: TGTGCCAGCAGTATCCAGACAGGTAACACTGAAGCTTTCTTT. Its translation: CASSIQTGNTEAFF.

The chain links TRBV28 to TRBJ1-2; D unclear. From germline, CDR1 is MDHEN and CDR2 SYDVKM. The germline V and J ends were trimmed by 2 bases and 1 base, with 5 bases remaining between them. CDR3 length equals 13 residues. The DNA for the CDR3 is TGTGCCAGCAGTTTACGGGATAACTATGGCTACACCTTC. Its protein product is CASSLRDNYGYTF.

V usage is TRBV30 and J usage is TRBJ1-2, with TRBD1 identical over 8 bases. Germline V gene sequence: CDR1 GTSNPN, CDR2 SVGIG (reference sequence). The trim removed 4 bases at V and 8 bases at J, leaving 9 bases unmatched. The CDR3 sequence is 13 residues long. The CDR3 sequence is CAWNPDRGGGYTF. DNA of the CDR3: TGTGCCTGGAACCCCGACAGGGGTGGAGGCTACACCTTC.

The chain carries TRBV2 and TRBJ1-5, with 7 bases that match TRBD1. The CDR3 runs 16 residues. Unmatched junction bases numbered 11, after V lost 6 bases and J lost 3 bases. Looked up from germline, CDR1 is SNHLY and CDR2 is FYNNEI. CDR3 residues: CASRTTGKGTNQPQHF. The CDR3 nucleotides are TGTGCCAGCAGGACGACAGGGAAGGGAACCAATCAGCCCCAGCATTTT.

The chain uses TRBV28 and TRBJ2-2; a possible D gene is TRBD2 (6 bases). V lost 7 bases to trimming and J lost 1 base, with 13 bases between them. Looked up from germline, CDR1 is MDHEN and CDR2 is SYDVKM. The CDR3 has 15 amino acids. The CDR3 DNA sequence: TGTGCCAGCAACTTAGGAGGGATGAACACCGGGGAGCTGTTTTTT. It encodes CASNLGGMNTGELFF.